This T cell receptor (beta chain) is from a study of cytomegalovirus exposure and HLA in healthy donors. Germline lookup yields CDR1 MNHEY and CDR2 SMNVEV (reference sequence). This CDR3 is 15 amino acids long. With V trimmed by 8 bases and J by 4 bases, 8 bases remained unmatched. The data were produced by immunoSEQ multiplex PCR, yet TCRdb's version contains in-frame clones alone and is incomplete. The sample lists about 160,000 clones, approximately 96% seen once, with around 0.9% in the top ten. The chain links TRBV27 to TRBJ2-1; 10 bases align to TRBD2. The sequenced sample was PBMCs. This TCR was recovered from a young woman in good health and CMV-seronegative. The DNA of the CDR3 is TGTGCCAGCGGACCCCTAGCGGGGGATTACAATGAGCAGTTCTTC. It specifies CASGPLAGDYNEQFF.